The rows below give T cell receptor beta chains drawn from one sample of a study of cytomegalovirus exposure and HLA in healthy donors. Produced via immunoSEQ multiplex PCR; TCRdb's table is partial and in-frame only. In the table there are 140,000 to 150,000 clones, about 94% of which are singletons. Sequencing was done on a sample of PBMCs. All receptors come from a man between 18 and 29 years old in good health and CMV-seropositive. Both conserved end residues are part of each CDR3. The order of the fields is D gene, V gene, clone size, J gene, CDR3 DNA, CDR3 protein. The D gene is left open where the match is weak. Some rows mark clone size as missing; the rest say once, few, many or name a class of expanded clone.

d_call: TRBD1
v_call: TRBV4-2
clone_size: .
j_call: TRBJ1-4
cdr3_nt: TGTGCCAGCAGCCAAGACAACAGGGGGAATGAAAAACTGTTTTTT
cdr3_aa: CASSQDNRGNEKLFF

d_call: TRBD2
v_call: TRBV5-1
clone_size: .
j_call: TRBJ2-3
cdr3_nt: TGCGCCAGCAGCTCTACTAGCGGGTGGGCAGATACGCAGTATTTT
cdr3_aa: CASSSTSGWADTQYF

d_call: TRBD1
v_call: TRBV19
clone_size: once
j_call: TRBJ2-7
cdr3_nt: TGTGCCAGTAGTATAGATCTGGGACAGGGTTCCTACGAGCAGTACTTC
cdr3_aa: CASSIDLGQGSYEQYF

d_call: TRBD1
v_call: TRBV28
clone_size: .
j_call: TRBJ2-7
cdr3_nt: TGTGCCAGCAGTGACCTTAGACAGGGATCCTACGAGCAGTACTTC
cdr3_aa: CASSDLRQGSYEQYF

d_call: .
v_call: TRBV27
clone_size: .
j_call: TRBJ2-7
cdr3_nt: TGTGCCAGCAGTACGCCGAGGACAGCGATTCCCTACGAGCAGTACTTC
cdr3_aa: CASSTPRTAIPYEQYF

d_call: .
v_call: TRBV5-1
clone_size: .
j_call: TRBJ1-1
cdr3_nt: TGCGCCAGCAGCTTGAGAGTGAACACTGAAGCTTTCTTT
cdr3_aa: CASSLRVNTEAFF

d_call: TRBD1
v_call: TRBV29-1
clone_size: .
j_call: TRBJ1-4
cdr3_nt: TGCAGCGTTGAAGTCCTGGGGGACAGGGTGGATTCGGCTAATGAAAAACTGTTTTTT
cdr3_aa: CSVEVLGDRVDSANEKLFF

d_call: TRBD2
v_call: TRBV6-1
clone_size: .
j_call: TRBJ2-1
cdr3_nt: TGTGCCAGCAGTCCTCCGGGACTAGCAAATGAGCAGTTCTTC
cdr3_aa: CASSPPGLANEQFF

d_call: TRBD2
v_call: TRBV19
clone_size: .
j_call: TRBJ2-5
cdr3_nt: TGTGCCAGTAGTTATGGTAGCGGGGGAAGCCTCCAAGAGACCCAGTACTTC
cdr3_aa: CASSYGSGGSLQETQYF

d_call: .
v_call: TRBV29-1
clone_size: .
j_call: TRBJ2-1
cdr3_nt: TGCAGCGTCGACCCCTCAGCGGGACAATACAATGAGCAGTTCTTC
cdr3_aa: CSVDPSAGQYNEQFF

d_call: TRBD2
v_call: TRBV30
clone_size: .
j_call: TRBJ2-2
cdr3_nt: TGTGCCTTCCAAGGACTAGCGGGAGTTGTGGAGCTGTTTTTT
cdr3_aa: CAFQGLAGVVELFF

d_call: TRBD1
v_call: TRBV2
clone_size: .
j_call: TRBJ2-7
cdr3_nt: TGTGCCAGCAGAGCGGACAGGGGGCATGAGCAGTACTTC
cdr3_aa: CASRADRGHEQYF

d_call: TRBD1
v_call: TRBV4-1
clone_size: .
j_call: TRBJ1-1
cdr3_nt: TGCGCCAGCAACCAAGGACAGGGTGGGGGGACTGAAGCTTTCTTT
cdr3_aa: CASNQGQGGGTEAFF

d_call: TRBD2
v_call: TRBV30
clone_size: .
j_call: TRBJ2-2
cdr3_nt: TGTGCCTGGAGTTACGGACTAGCGGGGATCAAGAACACCGGGGAGCTGTTTTTT
cdr3_aa: CAWSYGLAGIKNTGELFF

d_call: .
v_call: TRBV7-9
clone_size: .
j_call: TRBJ1-3
cdr3_nt: TGTGCCAGCAGCGCCGGGGGGGACACCATATATTTT
cdr3_aa: CASSAGGDTIYF

d_call: TRBD2
v_call: TRBV7-2
clone_size: .
j_call: TRBJ2-7
cdr3_nt: TGTGCCAGCAGCTTATCCTGGGTAGCGGGAGATGGGGAGCAGTACTTC
cdr3_aa: CASSLSWVAGDGEQYF

d_call: TRBD2
v_call: TRBV7-7
clone_size: .
j_call: TRBJ2-2
cdr3_nt: TGTGCCAGCAGCCGCGGGAGGGCGGGAGACACCGGGGAGCTGTTTTTT
cdr3_aa: CASSRGRAGDTGELFF

d_call: .
v_call: TRBV6-1
clone_size: .
j_call: TRBJ2-3
cdr3_nt: TGTGCCAGCAGTGGGGAGGAAGGAGATACGCAGTATTTT
cdr3_aa: CASSGEEGDTQYF

d_call: .
v_call: TRBV28
clone_size: .
j_call: TRBJ2-5
cdr3_nt: TGTGCCAGCAGTCGCGAGGGCGCCTTACTCACTTACCAAGAGACCCAGTACTTC
cdr3_aa: CASSREGALLTYQETQYF

d_call: .
v_call: TRBV30
clone_size: few
j_call: TRBJ2-3
cdr3_nt: TGTGCCTGGACTGCATACTACCCGGATACGCAGTATTTT
cdr3_aa: CAWTAYYPDTQYF

d_call: TRBD2
v_call: TRBV19
clone_size: .
j_call: TRBJ2-7
cdr3_nt: TGTGCCAGTAGTTACGGGACTAGCGACTACGAGCAGTACTTC
cdr3_aa: CASSYGTSDYEQYF

d_call: .
v_call: TRBV9
clone_size: .
j_call: TRBJ1-1
cdr3_nt: TGTGCCAGCAGCGCAGGGATGAACACTGAAGCTTTCTTT
cdr3_aa: CASSAGMNTEAFF

d_call: .
v_call: TRBV18
clone_size: once
j_call: TRBJ1-2
cdr3_nt: TGTGCCAGCTCACTCTCACAGGGTGAGCACGGCTACACCTTC
cdr3_aa: CASSLSQGEHGYTF

d_call: .
v_call: TRBV30
clone_size: .
j_call: TRBJ1-5
cdr3_nt: TGTGCCTGGAGTTTTAGGGGGTCTCAGCCCCAGCATTTT
cdr3_aa: CAWSFRGSQPQHF